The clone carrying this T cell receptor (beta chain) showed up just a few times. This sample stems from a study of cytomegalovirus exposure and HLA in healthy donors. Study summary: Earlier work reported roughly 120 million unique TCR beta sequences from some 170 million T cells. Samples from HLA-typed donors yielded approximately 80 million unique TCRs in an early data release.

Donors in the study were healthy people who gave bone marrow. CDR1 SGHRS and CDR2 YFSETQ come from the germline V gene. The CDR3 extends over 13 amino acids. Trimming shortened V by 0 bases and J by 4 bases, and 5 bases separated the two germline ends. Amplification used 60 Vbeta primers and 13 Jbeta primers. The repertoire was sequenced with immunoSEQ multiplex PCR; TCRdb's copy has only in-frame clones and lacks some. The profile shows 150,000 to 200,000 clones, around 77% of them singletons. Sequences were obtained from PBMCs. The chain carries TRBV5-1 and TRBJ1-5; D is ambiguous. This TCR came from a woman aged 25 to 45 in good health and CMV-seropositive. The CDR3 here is CASSLGPNQPQHF. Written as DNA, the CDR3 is TGCGCCAGCAGCTTGGGGCCTAATCAGCCCCAGCATTTT.